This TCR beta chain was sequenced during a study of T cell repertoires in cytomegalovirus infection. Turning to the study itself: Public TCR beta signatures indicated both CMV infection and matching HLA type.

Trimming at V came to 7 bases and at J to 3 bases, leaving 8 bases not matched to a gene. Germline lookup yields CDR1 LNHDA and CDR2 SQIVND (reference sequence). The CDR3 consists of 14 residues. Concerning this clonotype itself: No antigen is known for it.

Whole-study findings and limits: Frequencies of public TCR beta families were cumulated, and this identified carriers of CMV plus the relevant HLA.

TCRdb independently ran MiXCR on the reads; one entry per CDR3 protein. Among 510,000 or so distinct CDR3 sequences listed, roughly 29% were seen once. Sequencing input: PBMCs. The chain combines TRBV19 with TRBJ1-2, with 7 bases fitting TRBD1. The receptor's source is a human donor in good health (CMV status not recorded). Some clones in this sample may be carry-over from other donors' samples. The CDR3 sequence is CASTSTGRDYGYTF. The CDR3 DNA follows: TGTGCCAGTACTTCGACAGGGCGGGACTATGGCTACACCTTC.